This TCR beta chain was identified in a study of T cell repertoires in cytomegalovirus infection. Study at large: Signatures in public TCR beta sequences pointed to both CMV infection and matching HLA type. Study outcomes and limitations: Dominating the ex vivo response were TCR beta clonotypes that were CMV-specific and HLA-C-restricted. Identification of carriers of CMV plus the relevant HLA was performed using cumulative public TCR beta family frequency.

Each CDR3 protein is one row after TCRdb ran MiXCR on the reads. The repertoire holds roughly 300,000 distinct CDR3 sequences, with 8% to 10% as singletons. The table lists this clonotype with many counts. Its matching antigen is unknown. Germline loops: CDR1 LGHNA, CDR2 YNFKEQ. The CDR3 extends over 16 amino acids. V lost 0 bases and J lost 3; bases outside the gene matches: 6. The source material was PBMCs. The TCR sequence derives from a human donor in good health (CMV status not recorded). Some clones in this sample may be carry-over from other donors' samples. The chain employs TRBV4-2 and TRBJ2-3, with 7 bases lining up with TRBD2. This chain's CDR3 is CASSQDRGSGTDTQYF. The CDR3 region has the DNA TGTGCCAGCAGCCAAGATCGGGGTAGCGGGACAGATACGCAGTATTTT.